This T cell receptor beta chain was sequenced for a study of blood T cells in healthy people across ages. Investigators took around 10 milliliters of peripheral blood from every donor. The use of a sample-barcoded 5' primer and a J-beta primer mix characterized a second PCR of roughly 7 to 11 cycles. A template-switch adaptor containing 12 random nucleotides labeled each cDNA molecule. Each CDR3 protein is one row after TCRdb ran MiXCR on the 5' RACE reads. The sample lists approximately 670,000 distinct CDR3 sequences, approximately 40% seen once, with around 32% in the top ten. With 6 bases removed from V and 2 bases from J, the gap between germline ends came to 14 bases. The germline V gene has CDR1 SNHLY and CDR2 FYNNEI. This CDR3 is 14 amino acids long.

The chain links TRBV2 to TRBJ2-7; the D gene is possibly TRBD2 (6 bases). Input material: blood. The TCR sequence derives from a man older than 75 in good health. The CDR3 is CASRETSPTYEQYF. The CDR3 DNA follows: TGTGCCAGCAGGGAAACTAGCCCTACCTACGAGCAGTACTTC. Full variable domain (missing parts from reference TRBV2 and TRBJ2-7): EPEVTQTPSHQVTQMGQEVILRCVPISNHLYFYWYRQILGQKVEFLVSFYNNEISEKSEIFDDQFSVERPDGSNFTLKIRSTKLEDSAMYFCASRETSPTYEQYFGPGTRLTVT.